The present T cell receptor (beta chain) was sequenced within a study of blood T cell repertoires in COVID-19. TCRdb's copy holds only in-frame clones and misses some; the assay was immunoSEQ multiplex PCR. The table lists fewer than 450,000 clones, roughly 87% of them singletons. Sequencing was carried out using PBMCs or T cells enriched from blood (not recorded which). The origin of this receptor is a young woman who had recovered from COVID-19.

The CDR3 reads CASSRDGTPQETQYF. DNA of the CDR3: TGTGCCAGCTCACGGGATGGGACTCCCCAAGAGACCCAGTACTTC. The rearrangement uses TRBV18 and TRBJ2-5, with a tentative D call TRBD2 (6 bases). The CDR3 spans 15 residues. CDR1 is KGHSH and CDR2 is LQKENI in the germline V gene. Trimming shortened V by 4 bases and J by 1 base, and 13 bases separated the two germline ends.